The T cell receptor beta chain described here comes from a study of blood T cells in healthy people across ages (dated by TCRdb to 2013 to 2016). Study-wide context: In model experiments, roughly one uniquely barcoded TCR beta cDNA molecule per two T cells was captured by template switching. Using deep sequencing normalized with unique cDNA molecular identifiers, the study measured how TCR beta repertoire diversity changes with age. Four age groups were formed from the donors: young (average roughly 16 years), middle-aged (approximately 40), aged (approximately 60) and long-lived (82). To avoid experimental bias, donors of different ages were distributed randomly across sequencing lanes. Two additional independent replicas of 1 million unique cDNA reads from the same blood draw were analyzed for two donors (one aged 18 to 30 and one aged 80 or older).

Study-wide findings and limitations: As age increased, observed TCR beta diversity per million T cells dropped in a roughly linear way, and a significant reduction was already evident by age 40. Compared with the aged group, the long-lived group had more naive CD4+ T cells, fewer expanded clones and increased TCR diversity, suggesting age selection. Total diversity estimates from one million sequenced T cells were considered lower bounds and underestimates. Conclusive comparison of naive and antigen-experienced compartments was prevented by the profiling of bulk unsorted PBMCs. A strong correlation was found between observed TCR beta diversity and the percentage of naive T cells measured by flow cytometry. Donor CMV infection status was unknown, potentially confounding age-related changes in expanded clonotypes.

The donors were some 39 Caucasian individuals from Russia, aged roughly 6 to 100 years, who were systemically healthy. Roughly 11 milliliters of peripheral blood were drawn from each donor into EDTA-treated Vacutainer tubes. Ficoll-Paque density-gradient centrifugation was used to isolate PBMCs, with at least 6 million per sample. Total RNA was extracted from PBMCs with Trizol reagent, with at least 6 micrograms obtained per sample. For every donor, an aliquot of PBMCs went through flow cytometry to measure the percentages of naive CD45RAhigh/CD27high T cells. The germline V gene sets CDR1 to MNHEY and CDR2 to SVGAGI. Unmatched junction bases come to 5, with V trimmed by 4 bases and J by 6 bases. Counted from cysteine to phenylalanine, this CDR3 has 13 amino acids. The sequence is cut down to CDR3 DNA, 39 bases in frame from base 1. A note on this clonotype: Its antigen remains unidentified. The record has no base qualities; no much larger clone is one base away.

To prepare the library, 5' RACE was applied. The sample was run on an Illumina HiSeq 2500. The second PCR ran for roughly 7 to 12 cycles and used a J-beta primer mix along with a sample-barcoded 5' primer. A unique molecular identifier was introduced onto each TCR beta cDNA molecule by a template-switch 5' adaptor carrying 12 random nucleotides. Each sample yielded at least 2.5 million CDR3-containing paired-end reads. All of the RNA was converted into first-strand cDNA using the Mint cDNA synthesis kit, with a TRBC-specific oligonucleotide serving as the primer. Following uracil-DNA glycosylase treatment, all cDNA underwent a first 18-cycle PCR with the universal primers M1SS and BC2_uni_R. Regarding the original processing steps: For normalization, 1 million high-quality reads were randomly selected from each sample, with every read carrying a distinct molecular identifier. Instead of being binned into consensus sequences, reads that shared molecular identifiers were thrown out. MiTCR, set to a Q25 quality threshold and the strictest error-elimination algorithm, was used for CDR3 identification, clonotype clustering and error correction. A nonparametric unseen species model with Euler transformation was used to estimate lower-bound total TCR beta diversity. Clones were called with MiXCR by TCRdb after fastp trimmed the public reads at Q25, and only in-frame beta chains were retained. When rows share a CDR3 protein, they turn into one entry using the most common DNA and genes. TCRdb's processing, not the authors' own work, is the source of the V and J calls. The sample table contains 1.5 million to 2 million distinct CDR3 sequences; only one count was recorded for about 50% of them. The top ten hold 2% to 2.5% of the sample.

The chain is made from TRBV6-5 and TRBJ1-2, with TRBD1 identical over 7 junction bases. The receptor comes from a middle-aged woman in good health. Input material: blood. The DNA sequence follows: TGTGCCAGCAGTTTGGGACAGCTTAATGGCTACACCTTC. The translation is CASSLGQLNGYTF.